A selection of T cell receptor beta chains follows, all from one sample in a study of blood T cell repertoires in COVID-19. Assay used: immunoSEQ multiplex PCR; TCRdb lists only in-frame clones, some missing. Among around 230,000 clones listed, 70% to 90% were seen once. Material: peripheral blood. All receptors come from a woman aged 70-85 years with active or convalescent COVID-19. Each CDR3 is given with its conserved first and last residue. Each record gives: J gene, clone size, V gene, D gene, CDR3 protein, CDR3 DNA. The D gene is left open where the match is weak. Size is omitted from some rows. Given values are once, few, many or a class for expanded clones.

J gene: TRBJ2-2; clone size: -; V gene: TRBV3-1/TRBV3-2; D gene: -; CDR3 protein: CASSQDRVGTGELFF; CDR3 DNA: TGTGCCAGCAGCCAAGACAGGGTGGGCACCGGGGAGCTGTTTTTT
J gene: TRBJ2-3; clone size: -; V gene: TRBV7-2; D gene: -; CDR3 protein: CASSFALYTDTQYF; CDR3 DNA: TGTGCCAGCAGCTTTGCACTATATACAGATACGCAGTATTTT
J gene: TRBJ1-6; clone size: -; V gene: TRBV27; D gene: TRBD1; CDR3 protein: CASRPDRDNSPLHF; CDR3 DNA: TGTGCCAGCAGACCAGACAGGGATAATTCACCCCTCCACTTT
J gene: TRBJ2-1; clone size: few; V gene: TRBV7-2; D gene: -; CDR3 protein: CASSSDSRRQFF; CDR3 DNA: TGTGCCAGCAGCTCGGACAGCCGACGGCAGTTCTTC
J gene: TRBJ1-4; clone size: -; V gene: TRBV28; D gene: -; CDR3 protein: CASSLRWQEVEKLFF; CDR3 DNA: TGTGCCAGCAGTTTAAGGTGGCAAGAGGTTGAAAAACTGTTTTTT
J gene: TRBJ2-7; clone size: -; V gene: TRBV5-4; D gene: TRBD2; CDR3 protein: CASSPVAGRSYEQYF; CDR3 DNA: TGTGCCAGCAGCCCCGTAGCGGGGCGCTCCTACGAGCAGTACTTC
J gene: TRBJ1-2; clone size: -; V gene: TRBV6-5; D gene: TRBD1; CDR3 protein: CASSYSKGAGGYTF; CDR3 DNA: TGTGCCAGCAGTTACTCGAAGGGGGCTGGTGGCTACACCTTC
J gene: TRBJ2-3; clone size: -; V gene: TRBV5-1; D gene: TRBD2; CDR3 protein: CASSFSSGRVGTDTQYF; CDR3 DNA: TGCGCCAGCAGCTTCTCTAGCGGGAGAGTAGGCACAGATACGCAGTATTTT
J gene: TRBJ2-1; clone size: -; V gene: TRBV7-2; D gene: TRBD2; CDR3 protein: CASSFRRVTSGRASEQFF; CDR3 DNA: TGTGCCAGCAGCTTCCGAAGAGTCACTAGCGGGAGGGCAAGTGAGCAGTTCTTC
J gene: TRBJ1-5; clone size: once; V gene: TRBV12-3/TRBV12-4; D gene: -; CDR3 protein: CASSLSPQPQHF; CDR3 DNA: TGTGCCAGCAGTTTAAGCCCTCAGCCCCAGCATTTT
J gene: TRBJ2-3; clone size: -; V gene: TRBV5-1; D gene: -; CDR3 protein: CASSLVPSQIDTQYF; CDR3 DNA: TGCGCCAGCAGCTTGGTTCCTAGTCAGATTGATACGCAGTATTTT
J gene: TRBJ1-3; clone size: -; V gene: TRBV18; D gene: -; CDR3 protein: CASSSGVTGNTIYF; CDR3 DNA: TGTGCCAGCTCGTCAGGGGTAACTGGAAACACCATATATTTT
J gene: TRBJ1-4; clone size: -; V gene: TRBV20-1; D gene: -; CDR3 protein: CSAPSNEKLFF; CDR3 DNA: TGCAGTGCTCCGAGTAATGAAAAACTGTTTTTT
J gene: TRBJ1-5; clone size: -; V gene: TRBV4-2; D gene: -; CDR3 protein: CASRPNQAQPQHF; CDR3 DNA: TGTGCCAGCAGACCTAATCAGGCCCAGCCCCAGCATTTT
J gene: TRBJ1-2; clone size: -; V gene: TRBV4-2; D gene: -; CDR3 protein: CASSQDLTGFYGYTF; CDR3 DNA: TGTGCCAGCAGCCAAGATTTGACAGGTTTCTATGGCTACACCTTC
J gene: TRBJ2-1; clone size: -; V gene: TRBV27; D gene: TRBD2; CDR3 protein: CASSVVVAGGFTYNEQFF; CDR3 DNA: TGTGCCAGCAGCGTCGTCGTAGCGGGAGGGTTTACCTACAATGAGCAGTTCTTC
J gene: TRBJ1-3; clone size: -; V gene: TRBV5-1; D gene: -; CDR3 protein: CASSLGPIGRTGNTIYF; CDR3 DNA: TGCGCCAGCAGCTTGGGGCCCATTGGGCGAACTGGAAACACCATATATTTT
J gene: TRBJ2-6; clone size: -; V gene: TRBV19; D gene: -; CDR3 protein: CASSDPRQTASGANVLTF; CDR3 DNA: TGTGCCAGTAGTGACCCAAGACAGACAGCCTCTGGGGCCAACGTCCTGACTTTC
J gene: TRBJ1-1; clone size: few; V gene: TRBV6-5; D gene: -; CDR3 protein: CASSSLEGNTEAFF; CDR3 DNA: TGTGCCAGCAGTTCTCTTGAGGGGAACACTGAAGCTTTCTTT
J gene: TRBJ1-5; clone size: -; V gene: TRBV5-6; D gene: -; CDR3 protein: CASTQGHNQPQHF; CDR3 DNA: TGTGCCAGCACCCAAGGACACAATCAGCCCCAGCATTTT
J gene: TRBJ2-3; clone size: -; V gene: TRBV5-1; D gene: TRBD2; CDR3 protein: CASSLWGTSGGISSTDTQYF; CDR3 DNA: TGCGCCAGCAGCTTGTGGGGGACTAGCGGGGGAATCTCTAGCACAGATACGCAGTATTTT
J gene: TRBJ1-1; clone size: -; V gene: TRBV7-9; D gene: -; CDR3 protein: CASSSNHRAAEAFF; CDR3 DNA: TGTGCCAGCAGCTCAAATCACAGGGCGGCCGAAGCTTTCTTT
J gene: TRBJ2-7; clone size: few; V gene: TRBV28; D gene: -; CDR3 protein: CASSLPTTYEQYF; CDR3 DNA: TGTGCCAGCAGTTTGCCAACGACTTACGAGCAGTACTTC
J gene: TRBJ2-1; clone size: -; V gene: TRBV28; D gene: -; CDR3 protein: CASSPVVMNEQFF; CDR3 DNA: TGTGCCAGCAGCCCTGTAGTGATGAATGAGCAGTTCTTC
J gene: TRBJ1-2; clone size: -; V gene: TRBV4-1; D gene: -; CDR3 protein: CASSQAQGLGYGYTF; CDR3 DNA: TGCGCCAGCAGCCAAGCCCAGGGGTTAGGCTATGGCTACACCTTC
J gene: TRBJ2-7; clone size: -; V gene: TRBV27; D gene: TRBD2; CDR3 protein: CASSRREGRSYEQYF; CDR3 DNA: TGTGCCAGCAGTAGGCGGGAGGGCCGATCCTACGAGCAGTACTTC
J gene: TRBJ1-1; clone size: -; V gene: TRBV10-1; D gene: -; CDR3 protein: CASSGQRTNTEAFF; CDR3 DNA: TGCGCCAGCAGTGGGCAGCGTACGAACACTGAAGCTTTCTTT
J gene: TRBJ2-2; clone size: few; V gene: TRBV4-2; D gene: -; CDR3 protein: CASSQDIETAPNTGELFF; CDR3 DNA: TGTGCCAGCAGCCAAGATATAGAGACAGCCCCGAACACCGGGGAGCTGTTTTTT
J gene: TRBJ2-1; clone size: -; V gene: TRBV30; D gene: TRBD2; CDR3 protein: CAWIGGGRYNEQFF; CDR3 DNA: TGTGCCTGGATAGGCGGGGGACGGTACAATGAGCAGTTCTTC
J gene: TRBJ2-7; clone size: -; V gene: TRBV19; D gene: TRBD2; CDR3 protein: CASSILAGGGSYEQYF; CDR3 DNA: TGTGCCAGTAGTATTTTAGCGGGAGGTGGCTCCTACGAGCAGTACTTC
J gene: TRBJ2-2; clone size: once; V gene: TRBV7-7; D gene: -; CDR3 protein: CASSLSTLGELFF; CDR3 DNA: TGTGCCAGCAGCTTATCGACACTCGGGGAGCTGTTTTTT
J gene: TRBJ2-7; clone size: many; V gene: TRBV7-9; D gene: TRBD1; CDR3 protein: CASSLWDRVGDEQYF; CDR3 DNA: TGTGCCAGCAGCTTGTGGGACAGGGTCGGAGACGAGCAGTACTTC
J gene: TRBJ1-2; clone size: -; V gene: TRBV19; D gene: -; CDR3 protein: CASSIMGTLPYGYTF; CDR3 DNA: TGTGCCAGTAGTATTATGGGGACACTCCCCTATGGCTACACCTTC
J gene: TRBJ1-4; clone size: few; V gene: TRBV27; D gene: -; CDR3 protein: CASSLYGARREKLFF; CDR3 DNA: TGTGCCAGCAGTTTATATGGGGCCCGTCGCGAAAAACTGTTTTTT
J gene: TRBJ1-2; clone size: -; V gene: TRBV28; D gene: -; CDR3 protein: CASRMTTYGYTF; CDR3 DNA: TGTGCCAGCAGGATGACAACCTATGGCTACACCTTC
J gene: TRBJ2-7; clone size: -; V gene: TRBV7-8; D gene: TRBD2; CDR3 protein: CASSSRTSGRYEQYF; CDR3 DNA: TGTGCCAGCAGCTCCCGGACTAGCGGGAGGTACGAGCAGTACTTC
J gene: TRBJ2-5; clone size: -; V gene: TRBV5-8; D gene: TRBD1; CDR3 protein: CASSLTGGDPLETQYF; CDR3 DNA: TGTGCCAGCAGCTTAACAGGGGGCGATCCGCTAGAGACCCAGTACTTC
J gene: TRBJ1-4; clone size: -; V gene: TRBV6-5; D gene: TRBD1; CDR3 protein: CASRYQPGQGEKLFF; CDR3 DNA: TGTGCCAGCAGATATCAACCGGGACAGGGTGAAAAACTGTTTTTT
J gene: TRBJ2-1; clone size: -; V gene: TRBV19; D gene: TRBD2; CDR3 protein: CASSIGLAGVVYEQFF; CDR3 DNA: TGTGCCAGTAGTATTGGACTAGCGGGAGTGGTTTATGAGCAGTTCTTC
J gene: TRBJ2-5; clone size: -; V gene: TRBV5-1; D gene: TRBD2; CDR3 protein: CASSLAVAGGPGETQYF; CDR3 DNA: TGCGCCAGCAGCTTGGCCGTAGCGGGAGGGCCGGGTGAGACCCAGTACTTC
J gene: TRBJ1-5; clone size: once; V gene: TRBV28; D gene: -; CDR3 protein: CASSLPLQGENQPQHF; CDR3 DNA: TGTGCCAGCAGCCTCCCACTCCAGGGTGAGAATCAGCCCCAGCATTTT
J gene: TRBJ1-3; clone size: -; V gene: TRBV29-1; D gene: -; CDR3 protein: CSADYRRPSGNTIYF; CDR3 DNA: TGCAGCGCCGATTACAGGCGTCCCTCTGGAAACACCATATATTTT
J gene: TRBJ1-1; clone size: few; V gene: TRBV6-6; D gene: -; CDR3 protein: CASGHRVVDTEAFF; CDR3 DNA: TGTGCCAGCGGGCACAGGGTAGTGGACACTGAAGCTTTCTTT
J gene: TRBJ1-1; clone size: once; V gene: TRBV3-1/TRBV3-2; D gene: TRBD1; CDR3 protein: CASSYRGAEAFF; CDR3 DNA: TGTGCCAGCAGCTACAGGGGAGCTGAAGCTTTCTTT
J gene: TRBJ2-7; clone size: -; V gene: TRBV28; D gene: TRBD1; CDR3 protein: CASSLTGEPSYEQYF; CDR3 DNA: TGTGCCAGCAGCCTTACAGGGGAGCCCTCCTACGAGCAGTACTTC
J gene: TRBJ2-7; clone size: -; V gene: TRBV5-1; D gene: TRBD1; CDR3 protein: CASSFYLPGQGGSEQYF; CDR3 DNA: TGCGCCAGCAGCTTTTACCTCCCGGGACAGGGGGGTTCGGAGCAGTACTTC